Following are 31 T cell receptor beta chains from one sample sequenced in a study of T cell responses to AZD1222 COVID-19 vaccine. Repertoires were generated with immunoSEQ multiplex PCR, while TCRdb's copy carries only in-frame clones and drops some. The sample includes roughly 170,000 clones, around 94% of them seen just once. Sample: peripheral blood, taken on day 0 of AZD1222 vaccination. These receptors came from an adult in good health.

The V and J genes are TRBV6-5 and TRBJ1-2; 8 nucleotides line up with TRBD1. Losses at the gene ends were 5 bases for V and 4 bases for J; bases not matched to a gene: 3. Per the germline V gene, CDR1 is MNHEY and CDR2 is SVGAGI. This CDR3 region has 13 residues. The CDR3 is CASSLDRVYGYTF. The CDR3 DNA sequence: TGTGCCAGCAGTCTGGACAGGGTCTATGGCTACACCTTC.

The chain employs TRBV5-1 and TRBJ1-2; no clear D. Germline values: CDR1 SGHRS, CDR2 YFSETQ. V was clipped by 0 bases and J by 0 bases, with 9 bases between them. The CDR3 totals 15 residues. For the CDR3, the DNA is TGCGCCAGCAGCTTGGCCCCGATGGCTAACTATGGCTACACCTTC. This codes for CASSLAPMANYGYTF.

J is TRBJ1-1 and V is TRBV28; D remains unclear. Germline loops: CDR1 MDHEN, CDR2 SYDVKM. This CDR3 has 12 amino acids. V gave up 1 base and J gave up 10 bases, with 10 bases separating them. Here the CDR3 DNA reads TGTGCCAGCAGTTTATTGGCAGATGGAGCTTTCTTT. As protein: CASSLLADGAFF.

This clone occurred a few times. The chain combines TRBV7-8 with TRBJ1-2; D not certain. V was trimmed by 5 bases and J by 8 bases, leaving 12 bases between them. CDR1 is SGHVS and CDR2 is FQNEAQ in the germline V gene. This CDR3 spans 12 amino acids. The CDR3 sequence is CASSPLVSGYTF. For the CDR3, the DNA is TGTGCCAGCAGCCCTCTCGTCAGCGGCTACACCTTC.

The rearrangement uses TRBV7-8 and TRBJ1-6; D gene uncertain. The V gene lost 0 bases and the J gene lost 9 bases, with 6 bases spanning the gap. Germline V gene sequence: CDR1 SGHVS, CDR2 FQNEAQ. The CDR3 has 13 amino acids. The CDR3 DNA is TGTGCCAGCAGCTTAGCTAGAGTTTCACCCCTCCACTTT. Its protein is CASSLARVSPLHF.

The CDR3 sequence: CASSKRDRGYEQYF. CDR3 bases: TGTGCCAGCAGCAAAAGGGACAGGGGCTACGAGCAGTACTTC. The chain uses TRBV11-3 and TRBJ2-7, with 10 positions matching TRBD1. The CDR3 extends over 14 amino acids. J gave up 3 bases and V 5 bases, and 4 bases lay outside the gene matches. The V gene's germline CDR1 is SGHNT and CDR2 YENEEA.

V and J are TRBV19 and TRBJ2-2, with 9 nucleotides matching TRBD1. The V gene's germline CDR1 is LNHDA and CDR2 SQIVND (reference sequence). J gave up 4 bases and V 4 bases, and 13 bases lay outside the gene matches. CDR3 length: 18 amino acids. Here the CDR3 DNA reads TGTGCCAGTAGTACCCCCCGGGACAGGGTCTGGGGCACCGGGGAGCTGTTTTTT. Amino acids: CASSTPRDRVWGTGELFF.

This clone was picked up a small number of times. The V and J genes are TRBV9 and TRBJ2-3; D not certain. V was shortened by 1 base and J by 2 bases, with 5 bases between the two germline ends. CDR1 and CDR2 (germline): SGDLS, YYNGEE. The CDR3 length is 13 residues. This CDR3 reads CASSVFYTDTQYF. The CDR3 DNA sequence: TGTGCCAGCAGCGTATTCTACACAGATACGCAGTATTTT.

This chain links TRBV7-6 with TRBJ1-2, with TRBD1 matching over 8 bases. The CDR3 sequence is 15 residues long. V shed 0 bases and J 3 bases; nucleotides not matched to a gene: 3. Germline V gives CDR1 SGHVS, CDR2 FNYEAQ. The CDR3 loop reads CASSLAPGGDYGYTF. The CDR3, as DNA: TGTGCCAGCAGCTTAGCGCCAGGGGGCGACTATGGCTACACCTTC.

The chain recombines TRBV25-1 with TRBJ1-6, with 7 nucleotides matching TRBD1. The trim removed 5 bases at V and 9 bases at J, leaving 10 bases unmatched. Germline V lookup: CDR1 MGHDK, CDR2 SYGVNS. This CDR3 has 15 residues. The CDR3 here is CASSPYRGSGSPLHF. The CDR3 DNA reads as TGTGCCAGCAGTCCCTACAGGGGCAGCGGTTCACCCCTCCACTTT.

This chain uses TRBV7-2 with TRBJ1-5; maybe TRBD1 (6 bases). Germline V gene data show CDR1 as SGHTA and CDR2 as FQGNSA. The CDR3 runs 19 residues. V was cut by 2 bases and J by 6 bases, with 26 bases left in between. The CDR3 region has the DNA TGTGCCAGCAGCTTACTTCTCCGGGGTCCGGGCAGGGGCAGTCAGCCCCAGCATTTT. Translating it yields CASSLLLRGPGRGSQPQHF.

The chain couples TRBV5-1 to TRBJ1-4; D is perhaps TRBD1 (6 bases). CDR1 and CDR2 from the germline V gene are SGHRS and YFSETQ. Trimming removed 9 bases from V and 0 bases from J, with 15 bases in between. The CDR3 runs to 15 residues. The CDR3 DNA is TGCGCCACCAAATGGACAGCTTCAACTAATGAAAAACTGTTTTTT. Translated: CATKWTASTNEKLFF.

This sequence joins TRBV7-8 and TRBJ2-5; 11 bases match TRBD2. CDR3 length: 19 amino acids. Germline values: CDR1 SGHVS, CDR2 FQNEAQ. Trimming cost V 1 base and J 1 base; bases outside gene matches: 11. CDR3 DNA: TGTGCCAGCAGCTTAGGCGTAGCGGGGGGGCGGCGACTCCAAGAGACCCAGTACTTC. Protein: CASSLGVAGGRRLQETQYF. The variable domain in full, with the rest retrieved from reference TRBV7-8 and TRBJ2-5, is GAGVSQSPRYKVAKRGQDVALRCDPISGHVSLFWYQQALGQGPEFLTYFQNEAQLDKSGLPSDRFFAERPEGSVSTLKIQRTQQEDSAVYLCASSLGVAGGRRLQETQYFGPGTRLLVL.

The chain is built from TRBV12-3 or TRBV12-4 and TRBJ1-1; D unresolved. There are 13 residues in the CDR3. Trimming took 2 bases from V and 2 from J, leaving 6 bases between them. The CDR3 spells CASSLRANTEAFF. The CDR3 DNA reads TGTGCCAGCAGTTTACGGGCTAACACTGAAGCTTTCTTT.

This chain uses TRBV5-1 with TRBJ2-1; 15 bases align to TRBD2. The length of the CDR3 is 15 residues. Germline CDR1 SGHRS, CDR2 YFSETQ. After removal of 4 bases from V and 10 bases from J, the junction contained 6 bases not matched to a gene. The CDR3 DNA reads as TGCGCCAGCAGCCCGGGACTAGCGGGGGGCCAGGAGCAGTTCTTC. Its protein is CASSPGLAGGQEQFF.

As DNA, the CDR3 is TGTGCCAGCAGTGAACTAGAGACAGATTATGGCTACACCTTC. As protein: CASSELETDYGYTF. The chain is built from TRBV2 and TRBJ1-2; the D gene is possibly TRBD1 (5 bases). The CDR3 sequence is 14 residues long. V gave up 2 bases and J gave up 5 bases, with 12 bases separating them. Germline loops: CDR1 SNHLY, CDR2 FYNNEI. The full variable domain, its missing parts supplied by reference TRBV2 and TRBJ1-2, is EPEVTQTPSHQVTQMGQEVILRCVPISNHLYFYWYRQILGQKVEFLVSFYNNEISEKSEIFDDQFSVERPDGSNFTLKIRSTKLEDSAMYFCASSELETDYGYTFGSGTRLTVV.

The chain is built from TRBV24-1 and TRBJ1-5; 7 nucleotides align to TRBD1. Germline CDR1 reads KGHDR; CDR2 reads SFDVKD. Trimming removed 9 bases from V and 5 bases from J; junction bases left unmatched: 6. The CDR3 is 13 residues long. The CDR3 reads CATSDRRDQPQHF. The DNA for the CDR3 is TGTGCCACCTCGGACAGGAGAGATCAGCCCCAGCATTTT.

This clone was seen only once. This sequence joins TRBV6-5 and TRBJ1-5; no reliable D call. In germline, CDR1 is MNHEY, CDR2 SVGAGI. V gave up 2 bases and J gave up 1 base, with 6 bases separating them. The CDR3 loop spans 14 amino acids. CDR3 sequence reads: CASSYNPSNQPQHF. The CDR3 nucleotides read TGTGCCAGCAGTTACAATCCGAGCAATCAGCCCCAGCATTTT.

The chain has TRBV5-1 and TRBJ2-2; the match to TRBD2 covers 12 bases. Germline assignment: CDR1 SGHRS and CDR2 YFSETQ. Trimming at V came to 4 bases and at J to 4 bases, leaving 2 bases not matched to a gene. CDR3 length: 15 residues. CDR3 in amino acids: CASSPGLAGTGELFF. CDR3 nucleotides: TGCGCCAGCAGCCCGGGACTAGCGGGCACCGGGGAGCTGTTTTTT.

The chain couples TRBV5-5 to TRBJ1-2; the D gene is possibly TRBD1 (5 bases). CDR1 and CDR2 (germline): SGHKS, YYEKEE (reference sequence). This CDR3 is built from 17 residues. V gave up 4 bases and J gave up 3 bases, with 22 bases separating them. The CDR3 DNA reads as TGTGCCAGCAGCCAACAGGTTAACACTCGGCAGGACTATGGCTACACCTTC. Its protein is CASSQQVNTRQDYGYTF.

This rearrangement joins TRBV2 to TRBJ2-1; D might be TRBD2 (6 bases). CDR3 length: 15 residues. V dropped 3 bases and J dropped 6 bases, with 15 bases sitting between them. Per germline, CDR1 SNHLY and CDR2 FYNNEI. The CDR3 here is CASSDLVTSTNEQFF. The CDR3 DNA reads TGTGCCAGCAGTGATTTGGTGACTAGTACCAATGAGCAGTTCTTC.

For the CDR3, the DNA is TGCGCCAGCAGCCAAAAGGGAATGAACACTGAAGCTTTCTTT. Translation gives CASSQKGMNTEAFF. The rearrangement uses TRBV4-1 and TRBJ1-1; D is undetermined. CDR1 and CDR2 (germline): MGHRA, YSYEKL. V lost 2 bases and J 0 bases, leaving 7 bases between the germline ends. The CDR3 is 14 amino acids.

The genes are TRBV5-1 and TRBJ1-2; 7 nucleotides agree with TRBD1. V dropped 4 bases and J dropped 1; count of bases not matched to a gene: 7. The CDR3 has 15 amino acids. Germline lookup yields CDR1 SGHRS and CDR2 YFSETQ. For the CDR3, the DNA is TGCGCCAGCAGCGGAAACAGGGGACATAACTATGGCTACACCTTC. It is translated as CASSGNRGHNYGYTF.

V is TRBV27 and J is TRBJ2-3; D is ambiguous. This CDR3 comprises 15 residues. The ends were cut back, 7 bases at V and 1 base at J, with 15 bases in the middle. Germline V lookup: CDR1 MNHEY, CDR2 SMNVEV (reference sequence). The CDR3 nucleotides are TGTGCCAGCACCGCCCGTGTTTCAGGCACAGATACGCAGTATTTT. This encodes CASTARVSGTDTQYF.

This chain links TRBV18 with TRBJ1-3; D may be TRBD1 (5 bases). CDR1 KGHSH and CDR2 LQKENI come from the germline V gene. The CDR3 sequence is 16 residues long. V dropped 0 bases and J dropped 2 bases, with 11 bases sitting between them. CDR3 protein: CASSPPLGGTGNTIYF. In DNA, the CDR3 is TGTGCCAGCTCACCACCTCTCGGGGGGACTGGAAACACCATATATTTT.

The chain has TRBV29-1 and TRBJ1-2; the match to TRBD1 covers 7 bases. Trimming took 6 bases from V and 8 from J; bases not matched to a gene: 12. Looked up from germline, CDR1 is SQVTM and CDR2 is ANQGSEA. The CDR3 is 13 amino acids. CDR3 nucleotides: TGCAGCGTGAATATAGGACAGGCACTGGGCTACACCTTC. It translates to CSVNIGQALGYTF.

The DNA for the CDR3 is TGTGCCAGCTCACCCCAAGGAGCCAGCGGGGGCTACGAGCAGTACTTC. Translated: CASSPQGASGGYEQYF. The chain recombines TRBV18 with TRBJ2-7; TRBD2 aligns across 8 bases. V shed 3 bases, J shed 3 bases, and the junction held 10 bases outside the gene matches. CDR3 size: 16 residues. Germline CDR1 KGHSH, CDR2 LQKENI.

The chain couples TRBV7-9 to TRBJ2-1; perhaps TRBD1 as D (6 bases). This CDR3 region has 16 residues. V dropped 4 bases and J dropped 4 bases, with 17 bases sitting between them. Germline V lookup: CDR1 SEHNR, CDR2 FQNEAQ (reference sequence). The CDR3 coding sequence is TGTGCCAGCAGCTCACAAGGGGGAAAGGGATACAATGAGCAGTTCTTC. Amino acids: CASSSQGGKGYNEQFF. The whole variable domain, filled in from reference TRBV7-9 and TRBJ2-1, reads DTGVSQNPRHKITKRGQNVTFRCDPISEHNRLYWYRQTLGQGPEFLTYFQNEAQLEKSRLLSDRFSAERPKGSFSTLEIQRTEQGDSAMYLCASSSQGGKGYNEQFFGPGTRLTVL.

The CDR3 region has the DNA TGTGCCAGCAGCTTAGTAGGGGGCGAAAAACTGTTTTTT. Its protein is CASSLVGGEKLFF. The V gene is TRBV7-9, the J gene TRBJ1-4; TRBD1 matches at 7 bases. CDR1 is SEHNR and CDR2 is FQNEAQ in the germline V gene (reference sequence). Germline trimming cut 1 base from V and 8 bases from J; bases unmatched to any gene: 1. CDR3 size: 13 residues.

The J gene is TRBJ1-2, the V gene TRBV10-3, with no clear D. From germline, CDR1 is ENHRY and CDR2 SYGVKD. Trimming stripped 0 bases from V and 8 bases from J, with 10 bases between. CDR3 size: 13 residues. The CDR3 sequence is CAISESVGSGYTF. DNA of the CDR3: TGTGCCATCAGTGAGTCGGTGGGGTCGGGCTACACCTTC.

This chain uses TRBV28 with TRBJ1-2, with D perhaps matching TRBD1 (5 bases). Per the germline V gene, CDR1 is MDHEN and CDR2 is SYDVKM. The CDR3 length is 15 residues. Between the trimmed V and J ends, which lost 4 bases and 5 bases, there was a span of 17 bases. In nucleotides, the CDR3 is TGTGCCAGCAGTTCAGGGTTAGGCCTTCGGTATGGCTACACCTTC. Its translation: CASSSGLGLRYGYTF.